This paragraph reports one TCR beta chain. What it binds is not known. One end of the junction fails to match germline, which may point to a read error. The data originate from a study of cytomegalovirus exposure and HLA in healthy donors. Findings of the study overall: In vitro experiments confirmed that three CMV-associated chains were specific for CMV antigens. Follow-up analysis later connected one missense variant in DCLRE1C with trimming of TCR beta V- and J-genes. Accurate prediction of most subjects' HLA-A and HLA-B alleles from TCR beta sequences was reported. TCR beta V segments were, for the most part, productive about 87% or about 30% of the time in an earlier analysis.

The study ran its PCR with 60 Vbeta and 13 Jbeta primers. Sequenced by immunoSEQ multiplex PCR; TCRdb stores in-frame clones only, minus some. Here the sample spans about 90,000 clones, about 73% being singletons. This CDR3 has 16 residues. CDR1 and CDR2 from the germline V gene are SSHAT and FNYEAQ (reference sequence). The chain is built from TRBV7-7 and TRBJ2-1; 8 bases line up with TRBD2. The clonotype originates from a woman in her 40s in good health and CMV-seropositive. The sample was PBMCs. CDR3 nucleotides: TGTGCTAGCAGCCTCGGTTCTAGCGGGTCCTACAATGAGCAGTTCTTC. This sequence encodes CASSLGSSGSYNEQFF.